The next 18 T cell receptor beta chains were all read from a single sample in a study of OX40 agonist ivuxolimab in advanced cancers. TCRdb's copy holds only in-frame clones and misses some; the assay was immunoSEQ multiplex PCR. The sample shows tens of thousands of clones, about 76% of them seen only once. The material was CD4+ or CD8+ T cells sorted from blood, obtained in a trial of the OX40 agonist ivuxolimab. These receptors were collected from an adult with an advanced solid tumor such as melanoma, head and neck, liver or kidney cancer.

The CDR3 DNA sequence: TGTGCCAGCAGCTCGGACAGGGGCCTCTACGAGCAGTACTTC. This encodes CASSSDRGLYEQYF. This chain joins TRBV7-9 and TRBJ2-7; 9 bases are shared with TRBD1. Germline loops: CDR1 SEHNR, CDR2 FQNEAQ (reference sequence). J lost 3 bases, V lost 4 bases, and 4 bases had no gene match. The CDR3 contains 14 residues.

This chain links TRBV6-1 with TRBJ1-2, with no clear D. Trimming stripped 2 bases from V and 3 bases from J, with 7 bases between. CDR1 MNHNS and CDR2 SASEGT come from the germline V gene. The CDR3 contains 13 residues. The CDR3 spells CASSEIGHYGYTF. Written as DNA, the CDR3 is TGTGCCAGCAGTGAAATAGGACACTATGGCTACACCTTC.

J is TRBJ2-6 and V is TRBV28; D is uncertain. V lost 5 bases, J lost 0 bases, and 8 bases lay in between. The CDR3 runs 15 residues. The germline gives CDR1 MDHEN, CDR2 SYDVKM. DNA of the CDR3: TGTGCCAGCAGTCAATGGGCCTCTGGGGCCAACGTCCTGACTTTC. Translation gives CASSQWASGANVLTF.

The V gene is TRBV5-1, the J gene TRBJ2-7; TRBD1 or TRBD2 may be the D gene (5 bases each). From germline, CDR1 is SGHRS and CDR2 YFSETQ. The CDR3 runs 13 residues. V lost 3 bases to trimming and J lost 4 bases, with 11 bases between them. CDR3 in amino acids: CASSYRDAYEQYF. CDR3 DNA sequence: TGCGCCAGCAGCTACCGGGACGCTTACGAGCAGTACTTC.

The J gene is TRBJ2-1, the V gene TRBV9; D ambiguous. Germline lookup yields CDR1 SGDLS and CDR2 YYNGEE. The length of the CDR3 is 16 residues. Trimming shortened V by 0 bases and J by 0 bases, and 10 bases separated the two germline ends. Here the CDR3 reads CASSVDEGPSYNEQFF. CDR3 bases: TGTGCCAGCAGCGTAGACGAAGGACCCTCCTACAATGAGCAGTTCTTC. Full variable domain (remainder filled in from reference TRBV9 and TRBJ2-1): DSGVTQTPKHLITATGQRVTLRCSPRSGDLSVYWYQQSLDQGLQFLIQYYNGEERAKGNILERFSAQQFPDLHSELNLSSLELGDSALYFCASSVDEGPSYNEQFFGPGTRLTVL.

This clone was counted a single time. V usage is TRBV11-2 and J usage is TRBJ2-3; 7 bases fit TRBD2. This CDR3 spans 15 amino acids. The J segment lost 2 bases and the V segment lost 1 base, leaving 3 bases of the junction unmatched. CDR1 SGHAT and CDR2 FQNNGV come from the germline V gene. CDR3 in DNA: TGTGCCAGCAGCTTAGGGGCGGGAGTCACAGATACGCAGTATTTT. Encoded protein: CASSLGAGVTDTQYF.

The J gene is TRBJ2-7, the V gene TRBV7-2, with 12 positions matching TRBD2. The junction had 7 bases not matched to a gene; V was cut back by 4 bases and J by 0 bases. CDR3 length: 17 amino acids. The germline V gene encodes CDR1 SGHTA and CDR2 FQGNSA. CDR3 coding DNA: TGTGCCAGCAGCTCGTTACTAGCGGGAGGCCACTCCTACGAGCAGTACTTC. Protein sequence: CASSSLLAGGHSYEQYF.

This rearrangement joins TRBV6-5 to TRBJ2-2; D unclear. Trimming shortened V by 1 base and J by 1 base, and 7 bases separated the two germline ends. The CDR3 spans 15 residues. Germline CDR1 and CDR2: MNHEY and SVGAGI. CDR3 amino acids: CASSYLQMNTGELFF. In DNA, the CDR3 is TGTGCCAGCAGTTACTTGCAGATGAACACCGGGGAGCTGTTTTTT.

This clone was found once. The chain carries TRBV27 and TRBJ2-3, with 8 bases matching TRBD1. CDR1 MNHEY and CDR2 SMNVEV come from the germline V gene (reference sequence). V was clipped by 5 bases and J by 0 bases; unmatched bases: 7. The CDR3 contains 16 residues. DNA of the CDR3: TGTGCCAGCAGTACGGGACAGGCCCTGAGCACAGATACGCAGTATTTT. It translates to CASSTGQALSTDTQYF.

The chain is built from TRBV4-1 and TRBJ2-4, with TRBD1 matching over 10 bases. Germline CDR1 MGHRA, CDR2 YSYEKL. The CDR3 covers 16 residues. V lost 2 bases, J lost 9 bases, and 10 bases stayed unmatched. The CDR3 loop is CASSQLGQGIAGIQYF. CDR3 DNA sequence: TGCGCCAGCAGCCAATTGGGACAGGGGATTGCCGGCATTCAGTACTTC.

A few counts support this clone. The chain uses TRBV4-3 and TRBJ2-3; 11 nucleotides align to TRBD2. This CDR3 has 16 amino acids. Germline V gene lookup returns CDR1 LGHNA and CDR2 YSLEER. The J segment lost 0 bases and the V segment lost 6 bases, leaving 5 bases of the junction unmatched. CDR3 coding DNA: TGCGCCAGCAGTCCATTAGCGGGAGGGAGCACAGATACGCAGTATTTT. Residues: CASSPLAGGSTDTQYF.

The chain recombines TRBV27 with TRBJ2-7, with D unresolved. In germline, CDR1 is MNHEY, CDR2 SMNVEV (reference sequence). CDR3 length: 15 residues. Trimming pared 5 bases from V and 3 bases from J, leaving 17 bases between. The CDR3 DNA follows: TGTGCCAGCAGTCGGCCCCCATCTCTATTCTACGAGCAGTACTTC. As protein: CASSRPPSLFYEQYF.

Comment on this clone: This same CDR3 is encoded by further DNA sequences in the sample. V gene TRBV5-1 combines with J gene TRBJ2-5; possibly TRBD2 for D (6 bases). The CDR3 sequence is 15 residues long. Germline loops: CDR1 SGHRS, CDR2 YFSETQ. Deletions cut 4 bases from V and 2 bases from J, with 15 bases between. This chain's CDR3 is CASSPGLTAQETQYF. The CDR3 bases are TGCGCCAGCAGCCCGGGACTCACGGCTCAAGAGACCCAGTACTTC. Variable domain in full (rest from reference TRBV5-1 and TRBJ2-5): KAGVTQTPRYLIKTRGQQVTLSCSPISGHRSVSWYQQTPGQGLQFLFEYFSETQRNKGNFPGRFSGRQFSNSRSEMNVSTLELGDSALYLCASSPGLTAQETQYFGPGTRLLVL.

The chain carries TRBV28 and TRBJ2-1, with D unclear. The V gene's germline CDR1 is MDHEN and CDR2 SYDVKM. With 2 bases removed from V and 0 bases from J, the gap between germline ends came to 8 bases. The CDR3 runs to 15 residues. The CDR3 bases are TGTGCCAGCAGTTTAGACATGAGCTCCTACAATGAGCAGTTCTTC. It codes for CASSLDMSSYNEQFF. The full variable domain, with the rest looked up from reference TRBV28 and TRBJ2-1, is DVKVTQSSRYLVKRTGEKVFLECVQDMDHENMFWYRQDPGLGLRLIYFSYDVKMKEKGDIPEGYSVSREKKERFSLILESASTNQTSMYLCASSLDMSSYNEQFFGPGTRLTVL.

The V gene is TRBV11-2, the J gene TRBJ2-1; D is unclear. There are 14 residues in the CDR3. The germline V and J ends were trimmed by 5 bases and 10 bases, with 18 bases remaining between them. Germline CDR1 is SGHAT and CDR2 is FQNNGV. The CDR3 coding sequence is TGTGCCAGCAGCCTTATGGAGTACCCGCGGGAGCAGTTCTTC. Amino acid sequence: CASSLMEYPREQFF.

V and J are TRBV4-3 and TRBJ2-1; 7 positions match TRBD2. The CDR3 length is 16 residues. Germline V lookup: CDR1 LGHNA, CDR2 YSLEER. After removal of 4 bases from V and 8 bases from J, the junction contained 14 bases not matched to a gene. This chain's CDR3 is CASSPTIRAGVDEQFF. CDR3 nucleotides: TGCGCCAGCAGCCCGACGATTAGGGCGGGAGTCGATGAGCAGTTCTTC.

The gene calls are TRBV7-9 and TRBJ2-1; 8 bases map to TRBD2. Looked up from germline, CDR1 is SEHNR and CDR2 is FQNEAQ (reference sequence). CDR3 length: 16 residues. The junction had 10 bases not matched to a gene; V was cut back by 5 bases and J by 4 bases. CDR3 protein: CASSTSTSDQYNEQFF. The CDR3 region has the DNA TGTGCCAGCAGCACCTCGACTAGCGATCAATACAATGAGCAGTTCTTC.

The V gene is TRBV9, the J gene TRBJ2-1; 9 nucleotides align to TRBD1. V dropped 3 bases and J dropped 4; count of bases not matched to a gene: 5. This CDR3 comprises 15 residues. Germline V gene sequence: CDR1 SGDLS, CDR2 YYNGEE. The CDR3 DNA reads as TGTGCCAGCAGCGAAACCGGGACAGGGTACAATGAGCAGTTCTTC. Translated: CASSETGTGYNEQFF. The full variable domain, completed using reference TRBV9 and TRBJ2-1, is DSGVTQTPKHLITATGQRVTLRCSPRSGDLSVYWYQQSLDQGLQFLIQYYNGEERAKGNILERFSAQQFPDLHSELNLSSLELGDSALYFCASSETGTGYNEQFFGPGTRLTVL.